This TCR beta chain was recorded in a study of CD8 T cells in ankylosing spondylitis. The study, taken as a whole, reports: Seemingly characteristic of ankylosing spondylitis blood was a TCR beta motif consisting of eight highly homologous variants.

V was pared by 4 bases and J by 0 bases, with 10 bases between. The CDR3 totals 14 residues. In germline, CDR1 is SGHRS, CDR2 YFSETQ. At least ten counts were recorded for this clonotype. Its antigen is not known. TCRdb ran MiXCR on the 5' RACE reads and lists one entry per CDR3 protein. The repertoire holds 500,000 or so distinct CDR3 sequences, under 5.5% seen once, with approximately 4% in the top ten. The sequence was collected from a male donor with ankylosing spondylitis. The sample consisted of blood, either unsorted or a sorted T cell fraction (not recorded which). The chain is built from TRBV5-1 and TRBJ1-1, with D uncertain. The CDR3 region has the DNA TGCGCCAGCAGCCTAGGAAGCATGAACACTGAAGCTTTCTTT. Translation gives CASSLGSMNTEAFF.